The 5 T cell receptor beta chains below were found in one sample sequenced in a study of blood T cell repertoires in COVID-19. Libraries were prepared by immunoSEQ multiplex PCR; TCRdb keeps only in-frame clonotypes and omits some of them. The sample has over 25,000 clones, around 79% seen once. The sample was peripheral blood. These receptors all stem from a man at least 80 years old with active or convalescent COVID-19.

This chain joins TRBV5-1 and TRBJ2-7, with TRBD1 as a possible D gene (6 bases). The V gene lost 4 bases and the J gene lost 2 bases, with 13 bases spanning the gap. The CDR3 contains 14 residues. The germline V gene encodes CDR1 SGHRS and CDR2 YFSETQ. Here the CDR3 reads CASSPNRVTYEQYF. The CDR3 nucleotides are TGCGCCAGCAGCCCCAACAGGGTGACCTACGAGCAGTACTTC.

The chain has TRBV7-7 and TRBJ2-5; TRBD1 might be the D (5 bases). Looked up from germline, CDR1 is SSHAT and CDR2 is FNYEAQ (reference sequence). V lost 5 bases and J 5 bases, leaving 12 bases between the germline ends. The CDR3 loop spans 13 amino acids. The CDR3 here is CASSPNPGETQYF. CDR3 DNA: TGTGCCAGCAGCCCGAACCCAGGGGAGACCCAGTACTTC.

CDR3 bases: TGTGCCAGTAGTATGCAGGGGGTTTTCACTGAAGCTTTCTTT. Protein sequence: CASSMQGVFTEAFF. The V and J genes are TRBV19 and TRBJ1-1; 7 nucleotides line up with TRBD1. The CDR3 is made up of 14 amino acids. V lost 3 bases and J lost 4; bases outside the gene matches: 5. Germline CDR1 is LNHDA and CDR2 is SQIVND (reference sequence).

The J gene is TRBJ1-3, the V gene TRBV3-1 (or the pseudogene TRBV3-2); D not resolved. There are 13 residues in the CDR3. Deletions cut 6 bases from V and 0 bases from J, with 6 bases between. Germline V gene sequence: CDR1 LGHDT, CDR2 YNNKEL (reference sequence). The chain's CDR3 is CASRVGSGNTIYF. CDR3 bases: TGTGCCAGCAGGGTCGGCTCTGGAAACACCATATATTTT.

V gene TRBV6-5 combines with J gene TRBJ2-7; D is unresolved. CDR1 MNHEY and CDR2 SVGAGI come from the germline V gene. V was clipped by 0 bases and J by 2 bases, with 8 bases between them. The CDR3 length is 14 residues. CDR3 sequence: CASSYSSRTYEQYF. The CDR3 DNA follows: TGTGCCAGCAGTTACTCGTCGAGGACCTACGAGCAGTACTTC.